This TCR beta chain is from a study of blood T cell repertoires in COVID-19. On the study more broadly: Sources were T cells, B-cell-depleted T cells, or PBMCs; the material itself was cDNA or gDNA.

Authors' analysis steps: Scientists estimated how many nucleated cells there were by amplifying reference gene primers. Method: immunoSEQ multiplex PCR; TCRdb's copy keeps in-frame clones and lacks some. V, J and clone size reflect that table, while D and trimming were determined from the DNA. The sample holds about 190,000 clones, around nine tenths seen once. There are 12 residues in the CDR3. Germline V gene data show CDR1 as SEHNR and CDR2 as FQNEAQ (reference sequence). The trim removed 7 bases at V and 8 bases at J, leaving 7 bases unmatched. The sequenced sample consisted of peripheral blood. The V and J genes are TRBV7-9 and TRBJ1-2; the match to TRBD1 covers 7 bases. The source is a woman aged 18-29 years who had recovered from COVID-19. In DNA, the CDR3 is TGTGCCAGCACCCTACAGGGGAGCGGCTACACCTTC. This translates into CASTLQGSGYTF.